A selection of T cell receptor beta chains follows, all from one sample in a study of vaccination and CD4 T cells after COVID-19. Each CDR3 protein gets one entry after TCRdb re-called the PCR reads with MiXCR. The profile shows approximately 12,000 distinct CDR3 sequences, 55% to 65% of them singletons. Their antigen targets remain unknown. Sequenced material: CD4+ T cells from blood, cultured in vitro, taken before SARS-CoV-2 vaccination. The receptors shown here come from a human donor who had recovered from COVID-19. The CDR3 runs from the conserved cysteine through the conserved F or W. The D gene is left open where the match is weak. Only part of the rows carry a size: once, few, many, or a class if the clone is expanded.

>TRBJ2-3|.|.|TRBV6-1
TGTGCCAGCAAGGGTTTTGGGGGAGGAGATACGCAGTATTTT
CASKGFGGGDTQYF
>TRBJ1-5|once|.|TRBV20-1
TGCAGTGCTCGAGGGGCAAGCAATCAGCCCCAGCATTTT
CSARGASNQPQHF
>TRBJ2-5|few|.|TRBV12-3/TRBV12-4
TGTGCCAGCACTCCGGGGTTCCAAGAGACCCAGTACTTC
CASTPGFQETQYF
>TRBJ2-1|.|TRBD2|TRBV20-1
TGCAGTGCTACGGGACTAGCGTTCTATGAGCAGTTCTTC
CSATGLAFYEQFF
>TRBJ1-3|.|.|TRBV6-1
TGTGCCAGCAGCCCGGGACTTGACTCTGGAAACACCATATATTTT
CASSPGLDSGNTIYF
>TRBJ2-7|.|TRBD2|TRBV27
TGTGCCAGCAGTTCCTCGACTAGCGCCAGCTACGAGCAGTACTTC
CASSSSTSASYEQYF
>TRBJ2-5|.|.|TRBV20-1
TGCAGTGCTAGCCCCCCAGGGTTAGCGTGGGAGACCCAGTACTTC
CSASPPGLAWETQYF
>TRBJ2-7|.|TRBD2|TRBV6-1
TGTGCCAGCCGTAGCGGGAGGACCAGGATTCACTTC
CASRSGRTRIHF
>TRBJ2-6|few|TRBD2|TRBV7-6
TGTGCCAGCAGCTGGGCTAGCGGAACCTCTGGGGCCAACGTCCTGACTTTC
CASSWASGTSGANVLTF
>TRBJ2-6|.|.|TRBV19
TGTGCCAGTAGTATAATCTACGGGTCTGGGGCCAACGTCCTGACTTTC
CASSIIYGSGANVLTF
>TRBJ2-3|.|TRBD2|TRBV2
TGTGCCAGCAGACTAGCGGGAGGCTGGACAGATACGCAGTATTTT
CASRLAGGWTDTQYF
>TRBJ2-1|.|.|TRBV2
TGTGCCGGCAATAGCTTTAATGAGCAGTTCTTC
CAGNSFNEQFF
>TRBJ1-6|once|.|TRBV20-1
TGCAGTGCTAGTTTGCAAGGGACCCTCTATAATTCACCCCTCCACTTT
CSASLQGTLYNSPLHF
>TRBJ2-3|few|TRBD2|TRBV20-1
TGCAGTGCTAGAGTCGGGGGGAGCACAGATACGCAGTATTTT
CSARVGGSTDTQYF
>TRBJ1-1|.|.|TRBV28
TGTGCCACCTTGGGTGTATATACTGAAGCTTTCTTT
CATLGVYTEAFF
>TRBJ1-1|few|.|TRBV23-1
TGCGCCAGCAGGTATGGTCACACTGAAGCTTTCTTT
CASRYGHTEAFF